This entry describes one T cell receptor beta chain. The antigen is undetermined. After re-calling the 5' RACE reads, TCRdb lists one entry per CDR3 protein, DNA absent. The table lists 300,000 to 500,000 distinct CDR3 sequences. This sample is part of a study of T cells expressing NK-cell markers. As for the study in general: The TCR beta repertoires originated in sorted CD3+CD56+NKG2C+, CD3+CD56+NKG2C- and CD3+CD56-NKG2C+ T cells. Seven of the eight sequenced donors were classified as HCMV-seropositive, and one was classified as seronegative.

The germline gives CDR1 GTSNPN, CDR2 SVGIG (reference sequence). The CDR3 is 14 residues long. Study-wide findings and caveats: These same clonotypes (in four donors) also led the CD3+CD56-NKG2C+ fraction. About six donors carried dominant NKG2C+ clonotypes that made up roughly 1.0-8% of their CD8+ T cells.

Sequencing was done on a sample of blood T cells: a sorted CD56 or NKG2C T cell subset, CD4+ or CD8+ T cells, or bulk PBMC T cells (not recorded which). The origin of this receptor is a woman aged 45-59 years in good health. This rearrangement joins TRBV30 to TRBJ2-2. CDR3: CAWSVQINTGELFF.